The 16 T cell receptor beta chains below were found in one sample sequenced in a study of spatial heterogeneity in lung cancer. TCRdb itself ran the 5' RACE reads through MiXCR, one entry per CDR3 protein. The sample shows thousands of distinct CDR3 sequences, around 5.2% of them seen only once. The time point here: sample taken at primary tumor resection. The material sequenced was normal lung tissue next to the tumor, taken at surgery. The receptor source for this set is a female donor with early-stage non-small cell lung cancer.

In this sample, this clonotype turned up many times. The chain combines TRBV20-1 with TRBJ2-7; D may correspond to TRBD1 or TRBD2 (5 bases each). Trimming removed 7 bases at V and 7 bases at J, with 17 bases between. CDR3 length: 12 residues. From germline, CDR1 is DFQATT and CDR2 SNEGSKA (reference sequence). The CDR3 loop reads CSGSGQGKEQYF. CDR3 bases: TGCAGTGGCTCGGGGCAGGGAAAAGAGCAGTACTTC.

This clonotype is judged medium-sized. The chain links TRBV12-3 or TRBV12-4 to TRBJ2-7, with TRBD1 matching over 9 bases. CDR3 length: 16 amino acids. V lost 4 bases and J lost 5; bases outside the gene matches: 12. As DNA, the CDR3 is TGTGCCAGCAGTTCCACCCCGGGACAGGGTCCCCACGAGCAGTACTTC. It encodes CASSSTPGQGPHEQYF.

In its sample, this clonotype is medium-sized (0.01 to 0.1%). The chain couples TRBV7-6 to TRBJ2-2; D could derive from TRBD1 or TRBD2 (6 bases each). CDR3 length equals 18 residues. With 1 base removed from V and 7 bases from J, the gap between germline ends came to 22 bases. In germline, CDR1 is SGHVS, CDR2 FNYEAQ. The CDR3 nucleotides are TGTGCCAGCAGCTTAGTGGCGAAGATCAGGGGCGGGATCGGGGAGCTGTTTTTT. Encoded protein: CASSLVAKIRGGIGELFF.

This clonotype is labeled medium-sized. Here the CDR3 reads CASSSGTHFSPNTEAFF. CDR3 nucleotides: TGTGCCAGCAGCTCCGGGACCCACTTCTCCCCGAACACTGAAGCTTTCTTT. J is TRBJ1-1 and V is TRBV12-3 or TRBV12-4, with a possible D match to TRBD1 (5 bases). V lost 6 bases and J lost 1, with 21 bases in between. The CDR3 covers 17 residues.

By share, this clonotype ranks as medium-sized. The rearrangement uses TRBV20-1 and TRBJ2-1, with TRBD2 matching over 7 bases. Trimming cost V 7 bases and J 12 bases; bases outside gene matches: 15. Germline loops: CDR1 DFQATT, CDR2 SNEGSKA (reference sequence). The CDR3 consists of 13 residues. DNA of the CDR3: TGCAGTGTGACGGCGGGAGAGCCAGGGAGGCAGTTCTTC. This encodes CSVTAGEPGRQFF.

By share, this clonotype ranks as medium-sized. This sequence joins TRBV20-1 and TRBJ2-3; D gene ambiguous. The germline V and J ends were trimmed by 1 base and 2 bases, with 10 bases remaining between them. CDR1 and CDR2 from the germline V gene are DFQATT and SNEGSKA (reference sequence). The CDR3 totals 14 residues. CDR3 nucleotide sequence: TGCAGTGCTAGAGGAGCCCCCCCCACAGATACGCAGTATTTT. The encoded protein is CSARGAPPTDTQYF.

Here the CDR3 DNA reads TGCAGTGCTAGCACAATTCTCCGTGGGACTGGGGCCAACGTCCTGACTTTC. Protein product: CSASTILRGTGANVLTF. The rearrangement uses TRBV20-1 and TRBJ2-6, with no clear D. Looked up from germline, CDR1 is DFQATT and CDR2 is SNEGSKA (reference sequence). Trimming removed 3 bases at V and 2 bases at J, with 17 bases between. This CDR3 contains 17 residues.

The CDR3 sequence is CSVAWGYEQYF. The CDR3 region has the DNA TGCAGCGTTGCGTGGGGGTACGAGCAGTACTTC. This rearrangement joins TRBV29-1 to TRBJ2-7; D could derive from TRBD1 or TRBD2 (5 bases each). Germline V gene data show CDR1 as SQVTM and CDR2 as ANQGSEA. The V end lost 4 bases, the J end lost 4 bases, and 8 bases lay between the germline ends. This CDR3 is 11 amino acids long.

In its sample, this clonotype was seen many times. The junction and the germline gene differ at one end; a read error may be behind it. The chain is built from TRBV25-1 and TRBJ1-2; TRBD1 agrees at 9 bases. The germline V gene has CDR1 MGHDK and CDR2 SYGVNS. The CDR3 covers 13 residues. CDR3 region: CASSDGTGYGYNF. The CDR3 coding sequence is TGTGCCAGCAGTGATGGGACAGGGTATGGCTACAACTTC.

This clonotype is termed medium-sized. The V call is TRBV6-1, the J call TRBJ1-1; the D is unclear. V was trimmed by 4 bases and J by 5 bases, leaving 11 bases between them. Germline V gene data show CDR1 as MNHNS and CDR2 as SASEGT. This CDR3 is 13 amino acids long. The CDR3 sequence: CASSGLRGTEAFF. Written as DNA, the CDR3 is TGTGCCAGCAGTGGGCTCCGAGGGACTGAAGCTTTCTTT.

This clonotype qualifies as medium-sized (0.01 to 0.1%). V is TRBV12-5 and J is TRBJ2-7, with a weak D call TRBD1 (5 bases). Per germline, CDR1 LGHNT and CDR2 FRNRAP. The CDR3 spans 13 residues. V was clipped by 2 bases and J by 4 bases, with 9 bases between them. The CDR3 bases are TGTGCTAGTGGTTTGATCTCAGGGTACGAGCAGTACTTC. Translation gives CASGLISGYEQYF.

This clonotype was seen many times. V and J are TRBV12-3 or TRBV12-4 and TRBJ1-2, with 9 bases identical to TRBD1. V dropped 5 bases and J dropped 10; count of bases not matched to a gene: 11. This CDR3 is 14 amino acids long. Here the CDR3 DNA reads TGTGCCAGCAGTCCGCAGACGGGGACAGGGCACTACACCTTC. Protein sequence: CASSPQTGTGHYTF.

This clonotype counts as medium-sized. The V call is TRBV20-1, the J call TRBJ1-1; D might be TRBD1 (5 bases). V lost 3 bases to trimming and J lost 4 bases, with 18 bases between them. Germline CDR1 is DFQATT and CDR2 is SNEGSKA (reference sequence). The CDR3 runs 15 residues. CDR3 sequence (DNA): TGCAGTGCTAGGATCGCGGGCAGGGCGGGCACTGAAGCTTTCTTT. This encodes CSARIAGRAGTEAFF.

Only a few counts were recorded for this clonotype. CDR3: CASSVGTNTEAFF. In DNA, the CDR3 is TGCGCCAGCAGTGTCGGGACGAACACTGAAGCTTTCTTT. The V gene is TRBV10-1, the J gene TRBJ1-1, with D possibly TRBD1 on 5 matching bases. Deletions cut 4 bases from V and 1 base from J, with 7 bases between. The CDR3 has 13 amino acids. Germline CDR1 reads WNHNN; CDR2 reads SYGVQD (reference sequence).

This clonotype is categorized as medium-sized (0.01 to 0.1%). The rearrangement links TRBV11-2 to TRBJ2-7, with D unclear. The CDR3 is made up of 13 amino acids. The germline V gene has CDR1 SGHAT and CDR2 FQNNGV. V shed 1 base and J shed 10 bases, with 14 bases lying between them. The CDR3 region is CASSLGMGSPQYF. The CDR3 DNA sequence: TGTGCCAGCAGCTTAGGAATGGGAAGCCCCCAGTACTTC.

The chain recombines TRBV12-3 or TRBV12-4 with TRBJ2-7; TRBD1 might be the D (6 bases). There are 14 residues in the CDR3. V was trimmed by 7 bases and J by 2 bases, leaving 15 bases between them. CDR3 region: CASNKGGNPYEQYF. Here the CDR3 DNA reads TGTGCCAGCAACAAAGGGGGAAACCCCTACGAGCAGTACTTC.